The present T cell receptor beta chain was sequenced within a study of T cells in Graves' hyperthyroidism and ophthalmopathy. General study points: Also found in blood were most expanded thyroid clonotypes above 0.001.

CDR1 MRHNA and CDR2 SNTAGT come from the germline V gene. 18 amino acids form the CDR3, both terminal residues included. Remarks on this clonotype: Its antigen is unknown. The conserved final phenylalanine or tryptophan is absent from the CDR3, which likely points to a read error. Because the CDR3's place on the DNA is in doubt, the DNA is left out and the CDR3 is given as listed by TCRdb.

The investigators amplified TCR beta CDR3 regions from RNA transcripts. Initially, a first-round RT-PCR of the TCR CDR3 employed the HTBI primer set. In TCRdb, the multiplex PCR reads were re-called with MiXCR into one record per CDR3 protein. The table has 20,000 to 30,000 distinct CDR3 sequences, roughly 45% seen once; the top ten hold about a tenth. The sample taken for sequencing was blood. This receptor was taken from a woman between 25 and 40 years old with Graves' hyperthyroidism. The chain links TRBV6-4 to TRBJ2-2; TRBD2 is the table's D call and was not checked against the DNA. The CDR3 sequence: CASSDSRAGGIEHRGAVV.